These 25 T cell receptor beta chains were all obtained from the same sample, sequenced in a study of T-cell memory formation after mild COVID-19. TCRdb passed the 5' RACE reads through MiXCR, listing each CDR3 protein once. The table has under 550,000 distinct CDR3 sequences, 18% seen once. Sequenced sample: PBMCs or a T cell subset sorted from them (not recorded which). These receptors all come from an adult woman who had mild COVID-19 (a few samples of this study predate the infection). Cell type and time point are not known.

CDR3 nucleotide sequence: TGTGCCAGCAGTCCCTTGGCGGGAGGGACCTACGAGCAGTACTTC. Translation gives CASSPLAGGTYEQYF. The V and J genes are TRBV6-2 or TRBV6-3 and TRBJ2-7; 9 nucleotides line up with TRBD2. V trimming: 5 bases; J trimming: 2 bases; junction bases outside the gene matches: 7. Germline CDR1 reads MNHEY; CDR2 reads SVGEGT. The CDR3 sequence is 15 residues long.

The rearrangement uses TRBV12-3 or TRBV12-4 and TRBJ2-7; D unresolved. V was clipped by 5 bases and J by 7 bases, with 15 bases between them. The CDR3 is made up of 13 amino acids. Here the CDR3 reads CASSDVLSTEQYF. The CDR3 bases are TGTGCCAGCAGTGACGTACTGTCTACGGAGCAGTACTTC.

J is TRBJ1-5 and V is TRBV20-1; 7 bases are a match to TRBD1. The CDR3 length is 14 residues. The trim removed 0 bases at V and 7 bases at J, leaving 6 bases unmatched. In germline, CDR1 is DFQATT, CDR2 SNEGSKA (reference sequence). CDR3 protein: CSARDTGVEQPQHF. For the CDR3, the DNA is TGCAGTGCTAGAGATACAGGGGTTGAACAGCCCCAGCATTTT.

V and J are TRBV21-1 and TRBJ2-5; TRBD2 is taken as the D call from the table, unchecked against the DNA. TRBV21-1 is shown as a pseudogene. The CDR3 is made up of 14 amino acids. The CDR3 coding sequence is TGTGCCAGTCTCAGCGGGGGGGGCGACGGGACCCAGTACTTC. The encoded protein is CASLSGGGDGTQYF.

The gene calls are TRBV7-9 and TRBJ2-7; D possibly corresponds to TRBD2 (6 bases). V gave up 5 bases and J gave up 0 bases, with 17 bases separating them. CDR1 is SEHNR and CDR2 is FQNEAQ in the germline V gene (reference sequence). This CDR3 has 16 residues. The CDR3 reads CASSPSPGRDSYEQYF. CDR3 nucleotides: TGTGCCAGCAGCCCATCACCCGGGAGAGACTCCTACGAGCAGTACTTC.

The chain is built from TRBV7-9 and TRBJ2-3, with 7 bases fitting TRBD1. This CDR3 region has 16 residues. With V trimmed by 4 bases and J by 1 base, 8 bases remained unmatched. Germline-derived CDR1 and CDR2 are SEHNR and FQNEAQ (reference sequence). The CDR3 spells CASSSTGAVGTDTQYF. The CDR3 nucleotides read TGTGCCAGCAGCTCAACAGGGGCGGTCGGCACAGATACGCAGTATTTT.

This clonotype was counted between two and nine times. The J gene is TRBJ1-2, the V gene TRBV10-3; 7 bases match TRBD1. V shed 7 bases and J 5 bases; nucleotides not matched to a gene: 10. Germline lookup yields CDR1 ENHRY and CDR2 SYGVKD. The CDR3 covers 14 residues. For the CDR3, the DNA is TGTGCCATCAACCCTACGACAGGGTCGTATGGCTACACCTTC. Translating gives CAINPTTGSYGYTF.

In this sample, this clonotype turned up a few times. The CDR3 DNA sequence: TGTGCCTGGAGTCCCTACTTAAATGAGCAGTTCTTC. Translation: CAWSPYLNEQFF. The chain combines TRBV30 with TRBJ2-1; no firm D call. There are 12 residues in the CDR3. V dropped 2 bases and J dropped 7 bases, with 9 bases sitting between them. Germline V gives CDR1 GTSNPN, CDR2 SVGIG (reference sequence).

This clonotype came up many times. V is TRBV7-9 and J is TRBJ2-5; 8 bases align to TRBD1. In germline, CDR1 is SEHNR, CDR2 FQNEAQ (reference sequence). The CDR3 runs to 13 residues. V was clipped by 5 bases and J by 4 bases; unmatched bases: 3. CDR3 protein: CASSTRGPETQYF. As DNA, the CDR3 is TGTGCCAGCAGCACCAGGGGGCCAGAGACCCAGTACTTC.

The gene calls are TRBV2 and TRBJ2-7; TRBD1 is a possible D gene (5 bases). Germline values: CDR1 SNHLY, CDR2 FYNNEI. V lost 1 base and J 0 bases, leaving 7 bases between the germline ends. The CDR3 is 14 amino acids. In DNA form, the CDR3 reads TGTGCCAGCAGTGAAGAACAGGACTCCTACGAGCAGTACTTC. It specifies CASSEEQDSYEQYF.

V usage is TRBV7-9 and J usage is TRBJ2-7; 9 nucleotides line up with TRBD1. Germline CDR1 reads SEHNR; CDR2 reads FQNEAQ (reference sequence). The CDR3 is 15 amino acids. Unmatched junction bases numbered 8, after V lost 5 bases and J lost 3 bases. The CDR3 region has the DNA TGTGCCAGCAGCGACCCCGGGACAGGGTTCTACGAGCAGTACTTC. Amino acid sequence: CASSDPGTGFYEQYF.

This chain connects TRBV6-5 to TRBJ2-5; D is perhaps TRBD2 (5 bases). Germline V gene sequence: CDR1 MNHEY, CDR2 SVGAGI. The CDR3 has 13 amino acids. Trimming cost V 3 bases and J 4 bases, with 9 bases left between them. The CDR3 sequence is CASSYTRVETQYF. The CDR3 coding sequence is TGTGCCAGCAGTTATACGAGGGTAGAGACCCAGTACTTC.

This chain uses TRBV18 with TRBJ2-5; TRBD1 aligns across 9 bases. Trimming cost V 4 bases and J 5 bases; bases outside gene matches: 11. The CDR3 has 16 residues. The germline V gene has CDR1 KGHSH and CDR2 LQKENI. The CDR3 reads CASSQGQGPGYETQYF. The CDR3 bases are TGTGCCAGCTCACAAGGACAGGGGCCTGGGTACGAGACCCAGTACTTC.

The genes are TRBV4-3 and TRBJ2-1; D possibly corresponds to TRBD2 (6 bases). V was shortened by 0 bases and J by 8 bases, with 11 bases between the two germline ends. Looked up from germline, CDR1 is LGHNA and CDR2 is YSLEER. The CDR3 has 14 residues. The CDR3 sequence: CASSQEHGSDEQFF. Here the CDR3 DNA reads TGCGCCAGCAGCCAAGAACACGGGAGCGATGAGCAGTTCTTC.

The chain couples TRBV7-2 to TRBJ1-5, with no clear D. Germline assignment: CDR1 SGHTA and CDR2 FQGNSA. The CDR3 runs 15 residues. With 5 bases removed from V and 0 bases from J, the gap between germline ends came to 11 bases. The CDR3 DNA sequence: TGTGCCAGCAGCGCCGAGGGTCCTAGCAATCAGCCCCAGCATTTT. This codes for CASSAEGPSNQPQHF.

The chain carries TRBV7-3 and TRBJ2-1, with 8 positions matching TRBD2. The V and J ends lost 3 bases and 3 bases, in that order; junction bases with no gene match: 1. Germline values: CDR1 SGHTA, CDR2 FQGTGA. The CDR3 is 14 amino acids. The CDR3 reads CASSFAGGYNEQFF. CDR3 in DNA: TGTGCCAGCAGCTTTGCGGGGGGCTACAATGAGCAGTTCTTC.

The V and J genes are TRBV11-2 and TRBJ2-5, with D perhaps being TRBD1 or TRBD2 (5 bases each). Trimming removed 2 bases at V and 1 base at J, with 14 bases between. Germline V gene lookup returns CDR1 SGHAT and CDR2 FQNNGV. This CDR3 has 16 residues. The CDR3 DNA sequence: TGTGCCAGCAGCTTATTCGGGGCTAGCCCCCAAGAGACCCAGTACTTC. Translated, it gives CASSLFGASPQETQYF.

This clonotype showed up just a few times. The chain links TRBV20-1 to TRBJ2-5; TRBD2 agrees at 8 bases. CDR1 and CDR2 (germline): DFQATT, SNEGSKA (reference sequence). The CDR3 totals 16 residues. V lost 0 bases, J lost 4 bases, and 10 bases stayed unmatched. Written as DNA, the CDR3 is TGCAGTGCTAGAGATTCGGGGGGGCGTATAGGAGAGACCCAGTACTTC. It translates to CSARDSGGRIGETQYF.

This clonotype came up many times. The chain is built from TRBV12-3 or TRBV12-4 and TRBJ1-3; no clear D gene. Trimming took 5 bases from V and 1 from J, leaving 12 bases between them. The CDR3 contains 15 residues. CDR3 region: CASSSSWLSGNTIYF. As DNA, the CDR3 is TGTGCCAGCAGTAGTTCTTGGTTATCTGGAAACACCATATATTTT.

This clonotype appeared a few times. The chain has TRBV25-1 and TRBJ2-5; no clear D. Trimming removed 2 bases at V and 7 bases at J, with 14 bases between. The V gene's germline CDR1 is MGHDK and CDR2 SYGVNS. This CDR3 has 14 residues. The CDR3 DNA reads as TGTGCCAGCAGTGAAGCTAGTGTGTTAGGGACCCAGTACTTC. Translating gives CASSEASVLGTQYF.

V and J are TRBV12-5 and TRBJ2-3; 14 bases match TRBD2. The CDR3 spans 18 residues. The J segment lost 0 bases and the V segment lost 9 bases, leaving 11 bases of the junction unmatched. Germline CDR1 LGHNT, CDR2 FRNRAP. CDR3 coding DNA: TGTGCTAGCCTGGGACTAGCGGGAGTCTTTACTAGCACAGATACGCAGTATTTT. Protein: CASLGLAGVFTSTDTQYF.

The sample holds a few counts of this clonotype. This sequence joins TRBV7-2 and TRBJ1-2; perhaps TRBD1 as D (5 bases). This CDR3 is built from 15 residues. Germline CDR1 reads SGHTA; CDR2 reads FQGNSA. Trimming removed 5 bases from V and 4 bases from J, with 17 bases in between. CDR3 residues: CASSPGPSPFYGYTF. In DNA form, the CDR3 reads TGTGCCAGCAGCCCAGGGCCCAGCCCCTTCTATGGCTACACCTTC.

This clonotype appeared a few times. The chain couples TRBV7-9 to TRBJ2-2; the D is unclear. The CDR3 is 16 amino acids. The germline V and J ends were trimmed by 1 base and 6 bases, with 15 bases remaining between them. The germline V gene encodes CDR1 SEHNR and CDR2 FQNEAQ (reference sequence). As DNA, the CDR3 is TGTGCCAGCAGCTTAGAGCGAGGCGGAAGGGCCGGGGAGCTGTTTTTT. Protein sequence: CASSLERGGRAGELFF.

The chain couples TRBV7-2 to TRBJ2-2, with 7 bases identical to TRBD1. The CDR3 sequence is 15 residues long. The germline V gene has CDR1 SGHTA and CDR2 FQGNSA. J was trimmed by 2 bases and V by 5 bases; bases with no gene match: 5. CDR3 sequence: CASSLWTGNTGELFF. CDR3 bases: TGTGCCAGCAGCCTCTGGACAGGAAACACCGGGGAGCTGTTTTTT.

This clonotype occurred a few times. V and J are TRBV5-1 and TRBJ2-5; the match to TRBD2 covers 8 bases. CDR1 is SGHRS and CDR2 is YFSETQ in the germline V gene. The J segment lost 1 base and the V segment lost 4 bases, leaving 9 bases of the junction unmatched. This CDR3 region has 16 residues. CDR3 region: CASSPFRGTSQETQYF. The CDR3 bases are TGCGCCAGCAGCCCATTCCGCGGGACTAGCCAAGAGACCCAGTACTTC.